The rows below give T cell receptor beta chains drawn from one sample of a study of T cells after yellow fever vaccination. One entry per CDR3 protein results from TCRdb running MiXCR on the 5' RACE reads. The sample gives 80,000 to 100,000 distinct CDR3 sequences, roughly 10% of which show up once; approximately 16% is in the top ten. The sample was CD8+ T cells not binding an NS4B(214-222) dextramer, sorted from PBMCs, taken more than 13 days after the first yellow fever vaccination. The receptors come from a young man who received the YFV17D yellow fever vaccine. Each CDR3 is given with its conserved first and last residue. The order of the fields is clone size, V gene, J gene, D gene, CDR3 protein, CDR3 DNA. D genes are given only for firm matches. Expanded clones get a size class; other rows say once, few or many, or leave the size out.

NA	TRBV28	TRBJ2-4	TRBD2	CASSSSGGVQGAKNIQYF	TGTGCCAGCAGTTCTAGCGGGGGGGTTCAGGGGGCCAAAAACATTCAGTACTTC
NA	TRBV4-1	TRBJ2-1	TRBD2	CASSQVSGGGNEQFF	TGCGCCAGCAGCCAAGTTAGCGGGGGGGGCAATGAGCAGTTCTTC
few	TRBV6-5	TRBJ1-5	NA	CASSYSASGAGNQPQHF	TGTGCCAGCAGTTACTCGGCCTCAGGGGCAGGCAATCAGCCCCAGCATTTT
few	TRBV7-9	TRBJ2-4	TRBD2	CASSDQGGYAKNIQYF	TGTGCCAGCAGCGACCAGGGAGGGTATGCCAAAAACATTCAGTACTTC
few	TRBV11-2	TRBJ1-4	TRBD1	CASTLTGGTNEKLFF	TGTGCCAGCACATTAACAGGGGGAACTAATGAAAAACTGTTTTTT
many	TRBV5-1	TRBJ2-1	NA	CASSWDSRGMYNEQFF	TGCGCCAGCAGCTGGGACTCGCGGGGAATGTACAATGAGCAGTTCTTC
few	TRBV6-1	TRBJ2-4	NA	CASTRTEAKNIQYF	TGTGCCAGCACCCGGACAGAGGCCAAAAACATTCAGTACTTC
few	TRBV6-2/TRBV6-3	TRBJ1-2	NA	CASSYSRGNYGYTF	TGTGCCAGCAGTTACTCAAGGGGGAACTATGGCTACACCTTC
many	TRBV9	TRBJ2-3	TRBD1	CASSGPIGTGPTLGTDTQYF	TGTGCCAGCAGCGGTCCTATCGGGACAGGGCCCACTCTAGGCACAGATACGCAGTATTTT
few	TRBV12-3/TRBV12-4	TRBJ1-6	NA	CASSLNRIYNSPLHF	TGTGCCAGCAGTTTAAACAGGATCTATAATTCACCCCTCCACTTT
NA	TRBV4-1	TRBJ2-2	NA	CASASGQGFTGELFF	TGCGCCAGCGCAAGCGGGCAGGGTTTTACTGGGGAGCTGTTTTTT
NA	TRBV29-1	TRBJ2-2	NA	CSVYDRDTGELFF	TGCAGCGTTTACGACAGAGACACCGGGGAGCTGTTTTTT
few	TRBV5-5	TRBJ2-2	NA	CASSSGSNTGELFF	TGTGCCAGCAGCTCGGGTTCGAACACCGGGGAGCTGTTTTTT
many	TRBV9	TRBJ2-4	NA	CASSVEGENIQYF	TGTGCCAGCAGCGTAGAGGGGGAAAACATTCAGTACTTC
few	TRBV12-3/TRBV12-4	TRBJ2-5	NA	CASSTPGAEETQYF	TGTGCCAGCAGCACTCCAGGGGCGGAGGAGACCCAGTACTTC
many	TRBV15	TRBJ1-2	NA	CATSRDAGSGYTF	TGTGCCACCAGCAGAGATGCGGGATCTGGCTACACCTTC
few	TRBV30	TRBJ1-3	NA	CGITGAQRTIYF	TGTGGGATCACCGGGGCCCAACGCACCATATATTTT
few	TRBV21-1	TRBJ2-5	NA	CASSKCWNQETQYF	TGTGCCAGCAGCAAATGCTGGAACCAAGAGACCCAGTACTTC
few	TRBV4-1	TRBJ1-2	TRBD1	CASSKPGQGLYGYTF	TGCGCCAGCAGCAAACCGGGACAGGGCTTGTATGGCTACACCTTC
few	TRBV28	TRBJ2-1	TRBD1	CASSSGQGYDNEQFF	TGTGCCAGCAGTTCCGGACAGGGGTACGACAATGAGCAGTTCTTC
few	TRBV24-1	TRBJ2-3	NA	CATSDSRGRLTDTQYF	TGTGCCACCAGTGATTCTCGTGGACGGCTCACAGATACGCAGTATTTT
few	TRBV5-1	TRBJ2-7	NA	CASSLAGGFTYEQYF	TGCGCCAGCAGCTTGGCCGGGGGATTTACCTACGAGCAGTACTTC
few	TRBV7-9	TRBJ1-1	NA	CASSSTSGAFF	TGTGCCAGCAGCTCTACTAGCGGAGCTTTCTTT
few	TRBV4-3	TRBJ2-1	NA	CASSQDHSDSYNEQFF	TGCGCCAGCAGCCAAGATCATTCAGACTCCTACAATGAGCAGTTCTTC
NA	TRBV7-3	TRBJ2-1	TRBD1	CASSSTGGEQFF	TGTGCCAGCAGCTCGACAGGGGGCGAGCAGTTCTTC
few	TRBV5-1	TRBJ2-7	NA	CASGDSYEQYF	TGCGCATCTGGGGACTCCTACGAGCAGTACTTC
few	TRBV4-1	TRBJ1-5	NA	CASSSVGGHQPQHF	TGCGCCAGCAGCTCAGTTGGGGGTCATCAGCCCCAGCATTTT
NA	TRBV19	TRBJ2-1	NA	CATAWGALNEQFF	TGTGCTACAGCATGGGGGGCTTTAAATGAGCAGTTCTTC
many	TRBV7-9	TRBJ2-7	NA	CASSLALSYEQYF	TGTGCCAGCAGCCTGGCCCTCTCCTACGAGCAGTACTTC
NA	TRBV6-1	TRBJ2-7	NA	CASPDLYEQYF	TGTGCCAGCCCAGACCTTTACGAGCAGTACTTC
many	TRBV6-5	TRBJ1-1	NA	CASSYPGRMNTEAFF	TGTGCCAGCAGTTACCCAGGACGGATGAACACTGAAGCTTTCTTT
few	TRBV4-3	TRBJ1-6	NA	CASSQYGDNSPLHF	TGCGCCAGCAGCCAGTATGGAGATAATTCACCCCTCCACTTT
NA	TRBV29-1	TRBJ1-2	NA	CSVRQSNYGYTF	TGCAGCGTTAGGCAGTCTAACTATGGCTACACCTTC
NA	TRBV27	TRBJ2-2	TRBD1	CASSRDRPSNTGELFF	TGTGCCAGCAGTAGGGACAGGCCAAGTAACACCGGGGAGCTGTTTTTT
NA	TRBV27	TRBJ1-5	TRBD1	CASSPTGAPKLNQPQHF	TGTGCCAGCAGCCCTACAGGGGCCCCCAAATTAAATCAGCCCCAGCATTTT
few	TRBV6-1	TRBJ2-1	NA	CASSAGVHEQFF	TGTGCCAGCAGTGCGGGAGTCCATGAGCAGTTCTTC
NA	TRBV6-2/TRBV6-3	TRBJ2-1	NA	CASSPGTLGRYEQFF	TGTGCCAGCAGTCCGGGGACCCTCGGGCGGTATGAGCAGTTCTTC